Listed below are T cell receptor beta chains from one sample, sequenced in a study of T cell responses to AZD1222 COVID-19 vaccine. Assay: immunoSEQ multiplex PCR; the TCRdb copy retains only in-frame clones and omits some. Found here are 150,000 or so clones, 90% to 95% of them singletons; the top ten hold over 1.2%. The sample in question was peripheral blood, obtained 28 days after the second AZD1222 dose. Source of these receptors: an adult who received the AZD1222 COVID-19 vaccine. Each CDR3 is given with its conserved first and last residue. Each record gives: D gene, J gene, V gene, CDR3 protein. The D gene is left open where the match is weak.

NA	TRBJ1-1	TRBV29-1	CSGRNPENTEAFF
TRBD1	TRBJ1-5	TRBV19	CASSIGGTGIFQPQHF
NA	TRBJ1-3	TRBV3-1/TRBV3-2	CASSQVDGVGNTIYF
TRBD2	TRBJ2-1	TRBV4-2	CASSQGGRGVDRWFF
NA	TRBJ1-4	TRBV21-1	CASSSDRRIEKLFF
NA	TRBJ2-1	TRBV7-9	CASSPPLGYNEQFF
TRBD2	TRBJ2-3	TRBV28	CASSFFIRLAGLTDTQYF
TRBD1	TRBJ1-1	TRBV7-9	CASSLAIGQGGSTEAFF
TRBD2	TRBJ2-2	TRBV11-3	CASSPTSGNTGELFF
NA	TRBJ2-7	TRBV7-2	CASSRDKQYEQYF
NA	TRBJ1-6	TRBV2	CASRRRESSYNSPLHF
NA	TRBJ1-6	TRBV6-4	CASSATENNSPLHF
NA	TRBJ2-3	TRBV6-5	CASTLRGVSTDTQYF
TRBD1	TRBJ1-1	TRBV15	CATSRGTGKNTEAFF
NA	TRBJ1-1	TRBV3-1/TRBV3-2	CASSQGGREAFF